The entry below describes one T cell receptor beta chain. Its antigen is unidentified. The sample is drawn from a study of shared clonotypes between healthy human individuals. Deep-level running was used for the assay. The repertoire was sequenced with immunoSEQ multiplex PCR; TCRdb's copy has only in-frame clones and lacks some. The table shows roughly 330,000 clones, with around two thirds occurring only once. In germline, CDR1 is MNHNY, CDR2 SVGAGI (reference sequence). The length of the CDR3 is 13 residues. Trimming removed 3 bases at V and 3 bases at J, with 9 bases between. Study-wide results and limits: Naive CD4 clonotypes were shared across several donors at about 5%.

Sequenced: memory CD4+ T cells sorted from blood. This sample's subset: CD45RA-negative fraction. The clonotype comes from a man in his thirties or forties in good health. J is TRBJ2-7 and V is TRBV6-6; possible D gene TRBD1, 5 bases. The CDR3 DNA follows: TGTGCCAGCAGTTATCAGGGAAGCTACGAGCAGTACTTC. The encoded protein is CASSYQGSYEQYF.